Below are 31 T cell receptor beta chains sequenced from a single sample in a study (dated by TCRdb to 2015 to 2017). Receptors were amplified or captured by 5' RACE. The data were produced on an Illumina MiSeq. The public reads were reprocessed in TCRdb via fastp at Q25 and MiXCR, keeping in-frame beta chains. CDR3 protein sequences are deduplicated, and each keeps its most common genes and DNA. This sample is represented by around 50,000 distinct CDR3 sequences; about 28% of them were singletons. The ten largest clones represent around 2% of the sample. CD4+CD25+CD127-/low cells were isolated as Tregs. The specimen sequenced was tumor-infiltrating Tregs sorted from the breast tumor. The receptors were sampled from a female donor with breast cancer.

This clonotype was recorded at least ten times. The chain links TRBV7-3 to TRBJ2-7, with a tentative D call TRBD2 (5 bases). This CDR3 spans 15 amino acids. V was shortened by 2 bases and J by 1 base, with 12 bases between the two germline ends. CDR1 SGHTA and CDR2 FQGTGA come from the germline V gene. CDR3 loop: CASSLLIPGSYEQYF. The CDR3 nucleotides are TGTGCCAGCAGCTTATTGATACCGGGATCCTACGAGCAGTACTTC.

This clonotype was seen repeatedly, ten times or more. The rearrangement uses TRBV5-1 and TRBJ1-1; D perhaps matches TRBD1 (6 bases). The CDR3 is 12 residues long. Germline V gene data show CDR1 as SGHRS and CDR2 as YFSETQ. V was pared by 5 bases and J by 3 bases, with 8 bases between. CDR3 sequence (DNA): TGCGCCAGCAGTACAGGGTACACTGAAGCTTTCTTT. Translated, it gives CASSTGYTEAFF.

The CDR3 DNA reads as TGCGCCAGCAGCCAAGTGGGTAGTGAGACAGATACGCAGTATTTT. Translation: CASSQVGSETDTQYF. The genes are TRBV4-1 and TRBJ2-3; unclear D gene. Germline CDR1 reads MGHRA; CDR2 reads YSYEKL. Trimming removed 1 base from V and 3 bases from J, with 11 bases in between. The CDR3 spans 15 residues.

The rearrangement joins TRBV20-1 to TRBJ2-7, with 7 positions matching TRBD2. This CDR3 is 15 amino acids long. In germline, CDR1 is DFQATT, CDR2 SNEGSKA (reference sequence). Unmatched junction bases numbered 9, after V lost 4 bases and J lost 0 bases. In DNA form, the CDR3 reads TGCAGTGCTAAGGGCCGAAAGCGGGGCTCCTACGAGCAGTACTTC. This encodes CSAKGRKRGSYEQYF.

With regard to this clonotype: A read error may account for a junction end that differs from germline. The chain employs TRBV5-1 and TRBJ2-1, with a tentative D call TRBD1 (5 bases). This CDR3 has 13 residues. From germline, CDR1 is SGHRS and CDR2 YFSETQ. As DNA, the CDR3 is TGCGCCAGCAGCTTGGGACAGCACAATGAGCAGCTCTTC. Translating gives CASSLGQHNEQLF.

The rearrangement uses TRBV9 and TRBJ2-6, with D perhaps TRBD2 (6 bases). Germline V gene data show CDR1 as SGDLS and CDR2 as YYNGEE. This CDR3 is 15 amino acids long. V dropped 4 bases and J dropped 3 bases, with 11 bases sitting between them. The CDR3 region is CASSPGTLGANVLTF. The CDR3, as DNA: TGTGCCAGCAGCCCGGGGACTCTTGGGGCCAACGTCCTGACTTTC. Full variable domain (rest looked up from reference TRBV9 and TRBJ2-6): DSGVTQTPKHLITATGQRVTLRCSPRSGDLSVYWYQQSLDQGLQFLIQYYNGEERAKGNILERFSAQQFPDLHSELNLSSLELGDSALYFCASSPGTLGANVLTFGAGSRLTVL.

This clonotype was found once. CDR3 in DNA: TGTGCCAGCAGTGAATGGGGTCCGGCTTCGAACACCGGGGAGCTGTTTTTT. Translating it yields CASSEWGPASNTGELFF. V gene TRBV2 combines with J gene TRBJ2-2, with D uncertain. The CDR3 extends over 17 amino acids. V lost 2 bases to trimming and J lost 0 bases, with 13 bases between them. The germline V gene has CDR1 SNHLY and CDR2 FYNNEI.

Notes on this clonotype: A much larger clone is a single base away; this may be a read error. The genes are TRBV12-3 or TRBV12-4 and TRBJ2-7, with TRBD1 matching 7 bases. This CDR3 region has 14 residues. CDR3 region: CTSSARDSSYEQYF. As DNA, the CDR3 is TGTACCAGCAGTGCCCGGGACAGCTCCTACGAGCAGTACTTC.

This clonotype was found many times. This chain connects TRBV27 to TRBJ2-1; TRBD1 might be the D (6 bases). Deletions cut 3 bases from V and 12 bases from J, with 21 bases between. The CDR3 runs to 15 residues. CDR1 and CDR2 (germline): MNHEY, SMNVEV (reference sequence). CDR3 residues: CASSFPGTFPLGQFF. CDR3 coding DNA: TGTGCCAGCAGTTTCCCCGGGACATTCCCCCTGGGGCAGTTCTTC.

This clonotype was seen repeatedly, ten times or more. The V gene is TRBV20-1, the J gene TRBJ2-5, with 9 positions matching TRBD2. The length of the CDR3 is 14 residues. Germline CDR1 and CDR2: DFQATT and SNEGSKA (reference sequence). V lost 3 bases and J lost 4; bases outside the gene matches: 6. The CDR3 DNA is TGCAGTGCTAGCGAGGGTAGCGGGGGAGAGACCCAGTACTTC. As protein: CSASEGSGGETQYF.

On this clonotype: Possible read error: a much larger clone is one base away. The rearrangement links TRBV29-1 to TRBJ1-1; D not resolved. Trimming took 7 bases from V and 0 from J, leaving 9 bases between them. The CDR3 sequence is 12 residues long. CDR1 SQVTM and CDR2 ANQGSEA come from the germline V gene. The CDR3 sequence is CSGGSMNTEAFF. The DNA for the CDR3 is TGCAGCGGAGGGTCTATGAACACTGAAGCTTTCTTT.

The CDR3 DNA sequence: TGTGCCAGCGGCACCACTAGCGGGAACACCGGGGAGCTGTTTTTT. Protein product: CASGTTSGNTGELFF. The chain recombines TRBV7-3 with TRBJ2-2; 8 positions agree with TRBD2. V gave up 8 bases and J gave up 1 base; unmatched junction bases: 6. This CDR3 is built from 15 residues. The germline CDR1 and CDR2 sequences are SGHTA and FQGTGA. The variable domain in full, with the rest retrieved from reference TRBV7-3 and TRBJ2-2, is GAGVSQTPSNKVTEKGKYVELRCDPISGHTALYWYRQSLGQGPEFLIYFQGTGAADDSGLPNDRFFAVRPEGSVSTLKIQRTERGDSAVYLCASGTTSGNTGELFFGEGSRLTVL.

This rearrangement joins TRBV6-1 to TRBJ2-3; D possibly uses TRBD1 or TRBD2 (5 bases each). Germline-derived CDR1 and CDR2 are MNHNS and SASEGT. This CDR3 has 13 residues. CDR3 amino acids: CSHRDAGTDTQYF. Written as DNA, the CDR3 is TGTTCGCACCGGGACGCGGGCACAGATACGCAGTATTTT.

This clonotype occurred many times. V and J are TRBV7-6 and TRBJ1-1; tentative D call: TRBD1 (6 bases). Germline V CDR1 and CDR2: SGHVS, FNYEAQ. V was shortened by 2 bases and J by 0 bases, with 10 bases between the two germline ends. The length of the CDR3 is 15 residues. CDR3 nucleotide sequence: TGTGCCAGCAGCTTAAGTGGACAGTTGAACACTGAAGCTTTCTTT. Amino acid sequence: CASSLSGQLNTEAFF.

This sequence joins TRBV4-1 and TRBJ2-7; a weak D match, TRBD2 (6 bases). The CDR3 totals 18 residues. Deletions cut 1 base from V and 2 bases from J, with 21 bases between. Looked up from germline, CDR1 is MGHRA and CDR2 is YSYEKL. The CDR3 nucleotides are TGCGCCAGCAGCCAAGGTAGCGGTGCGGGGCAGGGTGCCTACGAGCAGTACTTC. This codes for CASSQGSGAGQGAYEQYF.

The V gene is TRBV6-5, the J gene TRBJ1-5; tentatively, D is TRBD1 (6 bases). The CDR3 runs to 14 residues. Germline V gives CDR1 MNHEY, CDR2 SVGAGI. V was clipped by 6 bases and J by 1 base, with 10 bases between them. The CDR3 spells CASRPDRSNQPQHF. The DNA of the CDR3 is TGTGCCAGCAGACCCGACAGGAGCAATCAGCCCCAGCATTTT.

This clonotype was seen a few times. The chain couples TRBV5-1 to TRBJ2-7; no firm D call. V was cut by 4 bases and J by 6 bases, with 8 bases left in between. The CDR3 has 11 amino acids. CDR1 is SGHRS, CDR2 YFSETQ, per germline. DNA of the CDR3: TGCGCCAGCAGCGCTCTTCGCGAGCAGTACTTC. Protein product: CASSALREQYF.

This clonotype appeared a few times. The chain combines TRBV5-1 with TRBJ1-1, with a tentative D call TRBD1 (5 bases). The CDR3 has 17 residues. The V gene's germline CDR1 is SGHRS and CDR2 YFSETQ. V shed 0 bases and J shed 4 bases, with 19 bases lying between them. For the CDR3, the DNA is TGCGCCAGCAGCTTGGTCGCCCAAGGGACCTTCGGCACTGAAGCTTTCTTT. Translated, it gives CASSLVAQGTFGTEAFF.

The V and J genes are TRBV4-2 and TRBJ2-3; D might be TRBD2 (5 bases). Germline CDR1 reads LGHNA; CDR2 reads YNFKEQ. Trimming stripped 8 bases from V and 1 base from J, with 13 bases between. The CDR3 spans 14 residues. CDR3 sequence: CASSAAGGTDTQYF. In nucleotides, the CDR3 is TGTGCCAGCTCCGCGGCCGGGGGCACAGATACGCAGTATTTT.

A word on this clonotype: Germline is not matched at one junction end, which may reflect a read error. The J gene is TRBJ2-3, the V gene TRBV20-1, with TRBD2 matching 10 bases. The CDR3 is made up of 15 amino acids. The germline V gene encodes CDR1 DFQATT and CDR2 SNEGSKA (reference sequence). CDR3 in amino acids: CSASLGLASLDTQNF. The CDR3 coding sequence is TGCAGTGCTAGTTTGGGACTAGCGTCCCTAGATACGCAGAATTTT.

This clonotype was observed many times. The rearrangement links TRBV25-1 to TRBJ1-2; 8 bases are a match to TRBD1. Germline V CDR1 and CDR2: MGHDK, SYGVNS. This CDR3 has 18 amino acids. J gave up 4 bases and V 6 bases, and 19 bases lay outside the gene matches. CDR3 sequence (DNA): TGTGCCAGCAGGGGAAAGGGACAGGACCCGAGAAGATTCTATGGCTACACCTTC. It specifies CASRGKGQDPRRFYGYTF.

This clonotype has more than one count but fewer than ten. CDR3 nucleotides: TGTGCCAGCAGCCAAGGGGGGCAGCCCCAGCATTTT. Its protein is CASSQGGQPQHF. The chain has TRBV14 and TRBJ1-5; maybe TRBD1 (5 bases). Germline V gene data show CDR1 as SGHDN and CDR2 as FVKESK. The V and J ends lost 1 base and 7 bases respectively, with 5 bases between them. The CDR3 sequence is 12 residues long.

The chain uses TRBV20-1 and TRBJ1-5, with D perhaps matching TRBD1 (6 bases). CDR1 DFQATT and CDR2 SNEGSKA come from the germline V gene (reference sequence). V lost 7 bases and J 9 bases, leaving 22 bases between the germline ends. CDR3 length: 14 amino acids. CDR3 residues: CSVSTGSSKRPQHF. Written as DNA, the CDR3 is TGCAGTGTTTCGACAGGATCGTCGAAACGGCCCCAGCATTTT.

This clonotype was observed a handful of times. The chain links TRBV29-1 to TRBJ2-2; TRBD2 is a possible D gene (6 bases). V was pared by 7 bases and J by 1 base, with 13 bases between. The CDR3 sequence is 14 residues long. Germline values: CDR1 SQVTM, CDR2 ANQGSEA. The CDR3 DNA reads TGCAGCGGCCAGGCCGGGAGGAACACCGGGGAGCTGTTTTTT. Encoded protein: CSGQAGRNTGELFF.

The sample holds a few counts of this clonotype. The chain uses TRBV4-1 and TRBJ1-2; D not resolved. The CDR3 is made up of 14 amino acids. Germline V gene sequence: CDR1 MGHRA, CDR2 YSYEKL. V was clipped by 0 bases and J by 7 bases, with 12 bases between them. CDR3 DNA sequence: TGCGCCAGCAGCCAAGACCCCTCCGGTAGTGGCTACACCTTC. This gives the protein CASSQDPSGSGYTF.

This clonotype was counted a few times. V usage is TRBV7-2 and J usage is TRBJ1-6; 7 bases map to TRBD1. Unmatched junction bases numbered 2, after V lost 3 bases and J lost 6 bases. Germline V lookup: CDR1 SGHTA, CDR2 FQGNSA. The CDR3 sequence is 14 residues long. The CDR3 reads CASSFRDSNSPLHF. CDR3 sequence (DNA): TGTGCCAGCAGCTTCCGGGACAGTAATTCACCCCTCCACTTT.

This clonotype is labeled as medium-sized (0.01 to 0.1%). The chain carries TRBV5-1 and TRBJ1-1, with a weak D call TRBD1 (6 bases). With 4 bases removed from V and 3 bases from J, the gap between germline ends came to 19 bases. Germline CDR1 SGHRS, CDR2 YFSETQ. The CDR3 runs to 16 residues. The CDR3 reads CASSQATGHRDTEAFF. Here the CDR3 DNA reads TGCGCCAGCAGCCAAGCCACAGGGCACCGGGACACTGAAGCTTTCTTT. The complete variable domain, with remaining parts taken from reference TRBV5-1 and TRBJ1-1, reads KAGVTQTPRYLIKTRGQQVTLSCSPISGHRSVSWYQQTPGQGLQFLFEYFSETQRNKGNFPGRFSGRQFSNSRSEMNVSTLELGDSALYLCASSQATGHRDTEAFFGQGTRLTVV.

This clonotype was seen only a few times. The CDR3 sequence: CSAPTGFGNTIYF. The DNA for the CDR3 is TGCAGTGCCCCTACAGGGTTTGGAAACACCATATATTTT. This chain links TRBV20-1 with TRBJ1-3; TRBD1 might be the D (6 bases). Trimming removed 6 bases at V and 3 bases at J, with 12 bases between. Germline CDR1 is DFQATT and CDR2 is SNEGSKA (reference sequence). The CDR3 spans 13 residues.

This clonotype was recorded a few times. The rearrangement links TRBV20-1 to TRBJ2-1, with a weak D call TRBD2 (6 bases). V lost 4 bases and J lost 0, with 13 bases in between. There are 15 residues in the CDR3. In germline, CDR1 is DFQATT, CDR2 SNEGSKA (reference sequence). This chain's CDR3 is CSAISSASSYNEQFF. DNA for the CDR3: TGCAGTGCTATTTCTAGCGCCAGCTCCTACAATGAGCAGTTCTTC.

For this clonotype: One junction end disagrees with the germline gene, perhaps due to a read error. This chain connects TRBV28 to TRBJ2-7; 8 bases agree with TRBD1. CDR1 is MDHEN, CDR2 SYDVKM, per germline. The CDR3 length is 14 residues. As DNA, the CDR3 is TGTGCCAGCAGGGGGGACAGGTCATCCTACGAGCAGCACTTC. It specifies CASRGDRSSYEQHF.

On this clonotype itself: Being one base from a much bigger clone, this may be a read error. The rearrangement links TRBV29-1 to TRBJ1-2; D remains ambiguous. This CDR3 has 13 residues. CDR1 and CDR2 (germline): SQVTM, ANQGSEA. With 7 bases removed from V and 7 bases from J, the gap between germline ends came to 19 bases. The CDR3, as DNA: TGCAGCGCCCAATCTAACCCAAGAATTGGCTACACCTTC. As protein: CSAQSNPRIGYTF.